This T cell receptor (beta chain) derives from a study of shared clonotypes between healthy human individuals. Cells designated naive CD8 were CD45RO-negative and were positively selected for CCR7, with terminally differentiated effector memory CD45RA+ cells excluded. Those who donated were healthy HIV-negative adults, with no recent acute infections or vaccinations reported. Germline CDR1 reads MGHRA; CDR2 reads YSYEKL. Trimming shortened V by 3 bases and J by 0 bases, and 9 bases separated the two germline ends. CDR3 size: 14 residues. Sequencing used immunoSEQ multiplex PCR; TCRdb keeps in-frame clones, though not all of them. The profile shows about 2 million clones, about 94% of them singletons. About this clone itself: Its antigen is not known. The sample contains more than one DNA sequence encoding this CDR3.

Study results and caveats: Non-shared clonotypes showed lower generation probabilities than clonotypes common to all four donors. Sharing across a handful of donors was seen in roughly 5% of naive CD4 clonotypes.

The chain links TRBV4-1 to TRBJ2-7; possible D gene TRBD1, 6 bases. This clonotype was obtained from a man between 18 and 29 years old in good health. Sequencing was performed on naive CD8+ T cells sorted from blood. CDR3 in amino acids: CASSQGAGSYEQYF. CDR3 coding DNA: TGCGCCAGCAGCCAGGGGGCGGGCTCCTACGAGCAGTACTTC.